The clone carrying this T cell receptor beta chain has more than one count but fewer than ten. The junction and the germline gene differ at one end; a read error may be behind it. Germline V gene sequence: CDR1 SGHTA, CDR2 FQGTGA. This CDR3 is 13 amino acids long. The investigators amplified TCR beta CDR3 regions from RNA transcripts. Primed by the HTBI set, a first-round RT-PCR was run on the TCR CDR3. TCRdb re-derived calls from the multiplex PCR reads in MiXCR, one entry per CDR3 protein. This sample has a few hundred thousand distinct CDR3 sequences; around 14% occur once, and the top ten carry around a sixth. This sample was taken from a study of T cells in Graves' hyperthyroidism and ophthalmopathy.

The clonotype comes from a woman under 30 with Graves' hyperthyroidism. The gene calls are TRBV7-3 and TRBJ1-1, with D possibly TRBD1 on 6 matching bases. Sequenced material: blood. Here the CDR3 reads CASSLTTGAEASF. The CDR3 DNA is TGTGCCAGCAGCTTAACGACGGGGGCTGAAGCTTCCTTT.